One and the same sample provided the 21 T cell receptor beta chains below, sequenced in a study of blood T cell repertoires in COVID-19. The protocol was immunoSEQ multiplex PCR, while the TCRdb copy is restricted to in-frame clones and leaves out a portion. The table lists under 150,000 clones, around 88% of them singletons. Sample: peripheral blood. The receptors here all came from a man in his forties or fifties with active or convalescent COVID-19.

In DNA, the CDR3 is TGTGCCAGCAGTCCCGGACAGTCCTACGAGCAGTACTTC. The encoded protein is CASSPGQSYEQYF. The chain employs TRBV12-3 or TRBV12-4 and TRBJ2-7; D is possibly TRBD1 (6 bases). The V end was cut by 5 bases, the J end by 1 base, with 9 bases between. The CDR3 contains 13 residues.

CDR3 amino acids: CASSYDGDSEAFF. CDR3 sequence (DNA): TGTGCCAGCAGTTACGACGGAGATAGCGAAGCTTTCTTT. The genes are TRBV6-2 or TRBV6-3 and TRBJ1-1; D is ambiguous. Germline V gene data show CDR1 as MNHEY and CDR2 as SVGEGT. The CDR3 runs 13 residues. Trimming pared 2 bases from V and 8 bases from J, leaving 12 bases between.

The rearrangement joins TRBV4-1 to TRBJ2-3; 7 positions agree with TRBD2. V was clipped by 4 bases and J by 2 bases; unmatched bases: 3. This CDR3 comprises 14 residues. In germline, CDR1 is MGHRA, CDR2 YSYEKL. CDR3 DNA: TGCGCCAGCAGCCCACGGGACTACACAGATACGCAGTATTTT. Translating gives CASSPRDYTDTQYF.

The V and J genes are TRBV7-2 and TRBJ1-2; D is possibly TRBD1 (6 bases). The CDR3 sequence is 14 residues long. Germline CDR1 reads SGHTA; CDR2 reads FQGNSA. V was shortened by 5 bases and J by 2 bases, with 12 bases between the two germline ends. CDR3 residues: CASSPDSLNYGYTF. DNA for the CDR3: TGTGCCAGCAGCCCGGACAGCCTAAACTATGGCTACACCTTC.

V and J are TRBV30 and TRBJ2-7; TRBD1 matches at 8 bases. V lost 2 bases to trimming and J lost 4 bases; unmatched junction nucleotides: 4. This CDR3 comprises 13 residues. Germline assignment: CDR1 GTSNPN and CDR2 SVGIG (reference sequence). CDR3 loop: CAWSTGQGYEQYF. CDR3 sequence (DNA): TGTGCCTGGAGTACAGGACAGGGTTACGAGCAGTACTTC. The whole variable domain, remainder taken from reference TRBV30 and TRBJ2-7, is SQTIHQWPATLVQPVGSPLSLECTVEGTSNPNLYWYRQAAGRGLQLLFYSVGIGQISSEVPQNLSASRPQDRQFILSSKKLLLSDSGFYLCAWSTGQGYEQYFGPGTRLTVT.

To note about this clone: An end of the junction does not agree with germline; a read error may underlie this. The CDR3 region has the DNA TGTGCCAGCAGCTTAGCCGCAGATACGCAGTATTTT. The encoded protein is CASSLAADTQYF. The V gene is TRBV12-3 or TRBV12-4, the J gene TRBJ2-3; no clear D. The CDR3 consists of 12 residues.

This rearrangement joins TRBV7-9 to TRBJ1-5, with TRBD1 matching over 7 bases. CDR3 length equals 14 residues. V trimming: 7 bases; J trimming: 6 bases; junction bases outside the gene matches: 9. Germline loops: CDR1 SEHNR, CDR2 FQNEAQ (reference sequence). The CDR3 loop reads CASNMDRNCQPQHF. CDR3 nucleotide sequence: TGTGCCAGCAATATGGACAGGAATTGTCAGCCCCAGCATTTT.

V and J are TRBV12-5 and TRBJ1-1; D perhaps matches TRBD1 (6 bases). There are 14 residues in the CDR3. CDR1 is LGHNT, CDR2 FRNRAP, per germline. Trimming removed 1 base from V and 3 bases from J, with 9 bases in between. The chain's CDR3 is CASGLDQGYTEAFF. The CDR3 nucleotides are TGTGCTAGTGGTTTGGATCAGGGGTACACTGAAGCTTTCTTT.

This chain connects TRBV6-5 to TRBJ1-3, with D perhaps matching TRBD1 (5 bases). V was trimmed by 8 bases and J by 0 bases, leaving 8 bases between them. Germline assignment: CDR1 MNHEY and CDR2 SVGAGI. The CDR3 is made up of 13 amino acids. The CDR3 DNA reads as TGTGCCAGCGGGACTTACTCTGGAAACACCATATATTTT. Residues: CASGTYSGNTIYF.

The chain employs TRBV19 and TRBJ2-1; 12 nucleotides align to TRBD2. CDR3 length: 23 amino acids. CDR1 and CDR2 (germline): LNHDA, SQIVND (reference sequence). V lost 2 bases and J lost 0; bases outside the gene matches: 20. The CDR3 nucleotides are TGTGCCAGTAGTATAACGAAGAACAATCCCGGGACTAGCGGGCGTCTCTCCTACAATGAGCAGTTCTTC. Its translation: CASSITKNNPGTSGRLSYNEQFF.

The chain employs TRBV5-1 and TRBJ2-2, with no clear D. Trimming stripped 5 bases from V and 3 bases from J, with 5 bases between. The germline gives CDR1 SGHRS, CDR2 YFSETQ. This CDR3 has 12 amino acids. CDR3 residues: CASSEYTGELFF. The CDR3 DNA follows: TGCGCCAGCAGTGAGTACACCGGGGAGCTGTTTTTT.

The rearrangement uses TRBV9 and TRBJ1-2; 9 nucleotides align to TRBD1. This CDR3 is 15 amino acids long. CDR1 and CDR2 (germline): SGDLS, YYNGEE. V was pared by 4 bases and J by 3 bases, with 7 bases of the junction left unmatched. The CDR3 protein is CASSPTGGVYYGYTF. For the CDR3, the DNA is TGTGCCAGCAGCCCCACAGGGGGCGTTTACTATGGCTACACCTTC. Full variable domain (rest looked up from reference TRBV9 and TRBJ1-2): DSGVTQTPKHLITATGQRVTLRCSPRSGDLSVYWYQQSLDQGLQFLIQYYNGEERAKGNILERFSAQQFPDLHSELNLSSLELGDSALYFCASSPTGGVYYGYTFGSGTRLTVV.

This clone was recorded once. The gene calls are TRBV10-3 and TRBJ1-2; 10 bases align to TRBD1. V was pared by 7 bases and J by 4 bases, with 9 bases of the junction left unmatched. This CDR3 comprises 15 residues. Germline CDR1 ENHRY, CDR2 SYGVKD. CDR3 DNA: TGTGCCATCAACCCGGGACAGGGGAGCTTCTATGGCTACACCTTC. It is translated as CAINPGQGSFYGYTF.

This sequence joins TRBV21-1 and TRBJ1-3; TRBD1, the D gene given by the table, was not confirmed from the DNA. TRBV21-1 is a documented pseudogene. The CDR3 sequence is 21 residues long. The CDR3 region has the DNA TGTGCCAGCAGCAAGAAAGGGGAAGTGGGCAGGGGCCCCTCCTCTGGAAACACCATATATTTT. Translated, it gives CASSKKGEVGRGPSSGNTIYF.

The CDR3 sequence: CASTETGGAYFSYGYTF. In nucleotides, the CDR3 is TGTGCCAGCACCGAAACAGGGGGCGCTTATTTCTCCTATGGCTACACCTTC. The rearrangement uses TRBV5-6 and TRBJ1-2; TRBD1 matches at 9 bases. This CDR3 is built from 17 residues. The germline CDR1 and CDR2 sequences are SGHDT and YYEEEE. The junction had 16 bases not matched to a gene; V was cut back by 6 bases and J by 4 bases.

The chain combines TRBV7-6 with TRBJ1-5; D is possibly TRBD1 (6 bases). Deletions cut 1 base from V and 7 bases from J, with 14 bases between. This CDR3 spans 15 amino acids. The germline CDR1 and CDR2 sequences are SGHVS and FNYEAQ. This CDR3 is CASSLEGGAGQPQHF. In nucleotides, the CDR3 is TGTGCCAGCAGCTTAGAAGGGGGGGCTGGACAGCCCCAGCATTTT.

The V call is TRBV15, the J call TRBJ2-7; TRBD1 agrees at 10 bases. Unmatched junction bases numbered 8, after V lost 8 bases and J lost 7 bases. The CDR3 is 13 amino acids. Germline assignment: CDR1 LNHNV and CDR2 YYDKDF (reference sequence). CDR3 region: CATGIDRGREQYF. For the CDR3, the DNA is TGTGCCACCGGTATCGACAGGGGGCGTGAGCAGTACTTC.

The chain carries TRBV3-1 (or the pseudogene TRBV3-2) and TRBJ1-3; D is ambiguous. Between the trimmed V and J ends, which lost 5 bases and 4 bases, there was a span of 12 bases. The germline CDR1 and CDR2 sequences are LGHDT and YNNKEL (reference sequence). CDR3 length: 14 residues. The chain's CDR3 is CASSLLAGGNTIYF. The CDR3 region has the DNA TGTGCCAGCAGCTTACTCGCGGGGGGAAACACCATATATTTT.

The rearrangement links TRBV5-1 to TRBJ1-3, with 12 bases identical to TRBD1. Germline trimming cut 4 bases from V and 4 bases from J; bases unmatched to any gene: 9. Germline CDR1 is SGHRS and CDR2 is YFSETQ. CDR3 length: 17 residues. The CDR3 here is CASSPGQGALSGNTIYF. CDR3 DNA: TGCGCCAGCAGCCCGGGACAGGGGGCGCTTTCGGGAAACACCATATATTTT. The full variable domain, with the rest looked up from reference TRBV5-1 and TRBJ1-3, is KAGVTQTPRYLIKTRGQQVTLSCSPISGHRSVSWYQQTPGQGLQFLFEYFSETQRNKGNFPGRFSGRQFSNSRSEMNVSTLELGDSALYLCASSPGQGALSGNTIYFGEGSWLTVV.

This clone was observed once. The genes are TRBV7-2 and TRBJ2-3; 15 bases are a match to TRBD2. The CDR3 sequence is 16 residues long. Germline assignment: CDR1 SGHTA and CDR2 FQGNSA. V gave up 5 bases and J gave up 7 bases; unmatched junction bases: 7. CDR3 loop: CASSRRTSGGAYTQYF. CDR3 bases: TGTGCCAGCAGCCGGCGGACTAGCGGGGGGGCGTATACGCAGTATTTT.

The CDR3 nucleotides read TGTGCCAGTAGTAAACTTGGGCCTCAGAGGGGGCCGTACGCTGAAGCTTTCTTT. Translation: CASSKLGPQRGPYAEAFF. The chain links TRBV19 to TRBJ1-1, with 7 bases lining up with TRBD1. Per the germline V gene, CDR1 is LNHDA and CDR2 is SQIVND (reference sequence). This CDR3 comprises 18 residues. With V trimmed by 4 bases and J by 6 bases, 20 bases remained unmatched.